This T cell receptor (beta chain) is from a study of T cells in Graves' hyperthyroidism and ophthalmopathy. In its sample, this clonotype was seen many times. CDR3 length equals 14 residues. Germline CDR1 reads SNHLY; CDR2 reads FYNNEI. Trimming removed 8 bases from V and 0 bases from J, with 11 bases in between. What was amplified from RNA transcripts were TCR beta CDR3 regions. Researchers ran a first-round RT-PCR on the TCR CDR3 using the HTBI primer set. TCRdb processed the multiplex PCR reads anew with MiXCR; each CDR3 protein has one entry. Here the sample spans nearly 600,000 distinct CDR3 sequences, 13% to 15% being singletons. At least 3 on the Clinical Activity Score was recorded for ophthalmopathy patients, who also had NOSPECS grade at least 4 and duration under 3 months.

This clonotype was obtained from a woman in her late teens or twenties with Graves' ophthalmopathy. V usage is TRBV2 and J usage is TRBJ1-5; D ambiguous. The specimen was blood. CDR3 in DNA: TGTGCCAGCGAGGGCGGTTATAGCAATCAGCCCCAGCATTTT. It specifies CASEGGYSNQPQHF.